The clone carrying this T cell receptor beta chain was recorded once. Use of 60 Vbeta and 13 Jbeta primers characterized the PCR. The repertoire was sequenced with immunoSEQ multiplex PCR; TCRdb's copy has only in-frame clones and lacks some. This table holds hundreds of thousands of clones, around four fifths found once. These data are taken from a study of cytomegalovirus exposure and HLA in healthy donors. The TCR was taken from a woman aged 40 to 50 in good health and CMV-seronegative. The sequencing input was PBMCs.

CDR3 in DNA: TGCAGCGTTGGTAGCGGGGGGTTCACAGATACGCAGTATTTT. Amino acids: CSVGSGGFTDTQYF. The rearrangement uses TRBV29-1 and TRBJ2-3; 10 bases agree with TRBD2. The ends lost 4 bases at V and 2 bases at J; junction bases unmatched: 3. The germline CDR1 and CDR2 sequences are SQVTM and ANQGSEA. The CDR3 runs 14 residues.